This is a list of T cell receptor beta chains from one sample in a study of T cells in narcolepsy. Produced via immunoSEQ multiplex PCR; TCRdb's table is partial and in-frame only. This sample has fewer than 35,000 clones; 80% to 85% occur once, and the top ten carry just under 2.5%. Sequences were obtained from CD45RA- memory CD4+ T cells from PBMCs. Receptors were obtained from a human donor with narcolepsy. Each CDR3 is given with its conserved first and last residue. Fields, in order: clone size, D gene, V gene, J gene, CDR3 DNA, CDR3 protein. D genes are given only for firm matches. The listing skips clone size in some rows; elsewhere it reads once, few, many or a size class.

-	-	TRBV27	TRBJ2-7	TGTGCCAGCAGTTTATCAGGGACCCGGGCTTACGAGCAGTACTTC	CASSLSGTRAYEQYF
-	-	TRBV5-1	TRBJ2-5	TGCGCCAGCAGCTTGTTGGAGGCAGGGCAAGAGACCCAGTACTTC	CASSLLEAGQETQYF
-	-	TRBV28	TRBJ2-7	TGTGCCAGCAGTTTTTCCACCTACGAGCAGTACTTC	CASSFSTYEQYF
-	-	TRBV7-2	TRBJ1-2	TGTGCCAGCAGCTCCGAACCGGGATCGAGAATCTATGGCTACACCTTC	CASSSEPGSRIYGYTF
-	TRBD2	TRBV7-3	TRBJ2-7	TGTGCCAGCAGCTTACTAGCGGGGGAAGGGTACGAGCAGTACTTC	CASSLLAGEGYEQYF
-	-	TRBV19	TRBJ1-3	TGTGCCAGTAGTGTCAACAGGGTTCCTGGAAACACCATATATTTT	CASSVNRVPGNTIYF
-	-	TRBV2	TRBJ1-3	TGTGCCAGCAGCCTCCGAACGCTGGGACACTCTGGAAACACCATATATTTT	CASSLRTLGHSGNTIYF
-	TRBD1	TRBV18	TRBJ1-1	TGTGCCAGCTTCCCCGGGACAGGGGTTGAGGAAGCTTTCTTT	CASFPGTGVEEAFF
-	-	TRBV6-1	TRBJ1-2	TGTGCCAGCACGGACAACTATGGCTACACCTTC	CASTDNYGYTF
-	-	TRBV4-2	TRBJ1-2	TGTGCCAGCAGCCAAGGAGGTACGCCGGCTGGCTACACCTTC	CASSQGGTPAGYTF
-	TRBD1	TRBV6-1	TRBJ1-1	TGTGCCACTGGGACAGGACGTTACACTGAAGCTTTCTTT	CATGTGRYTEAFF
-	-	TRBV6-5	TRBJ1-5	TGTGCCAGCAGCCTCAATAGCAATCAGCCCCAGCATTTT	CASSLNSNQPQHF
-	-	TRBV14	TRBJ2-2	TGTGCCAGCAGCCAAAACGAGATGAACACCGGGGAGCTGTTTTTT	CASSQNEMNTGELFF
-	TRBD1	TRBV28	TRBJ1-5	TGTGCCAGCAGTTTAGGGGGGACAGGGGGCAAACAGCCCCAGCATTTT	CASSLGGTGGKQPQHF
few	TRBD2	TRBV7-2	TRBJ2-1	TGTGCCAGCAGCTTAGGAGGACTAGCGGGGGACAATGAGCAGTTCTTC	CASSLGGLAGDNEQFF
-	-	TRBV4-3	TRBJ1-2	TGCGCCAGCAGCCAGGAAAACTATGGCTACACCTTC	CASSQENYGYTF
-	TRBD1	TRBV7-6	TRBJ2-2	TGTGCCAGCAGCCGGGGACAGTCCACCGGGGAGCTGTTTTTT	CASSRGQSTGELFF
-	-	TRBV11-3	TRBJ2-1	TGTGCCAGCAGCTTCCGGTCAGGGAGAGAGCAGTTCTTC	CASSFRSGREQFF
-	-	TRBV28	TRBJ2-3	TGTGCCAGCAGTTTATGGACTCAGGGTACAAGCGCAGATACGCAGTATTTT	CASSLWTQGTSADTQYF
-	TRBD1	TRBV2	TRBJ1-4	TGTGCCAGCATTTCTGTAGGACAGGGCGAAAAACTGTTTTTT	CASISVGQGEKLFF
-	-	TRBV7-8	TRBJ1-2	TGTGCCAGCAGCTTAGTCGCGGCCCAGGATGGCTACACCTTC	CASSLVAAQDGYTF
-	TRBD1	TRBV6-6	TRBJ1-2	TGTGCCAGCAGGCCGGGACAGGGGAACTATGGCTACACCTTC	CASRPGQGNYGYTF
-	-	TRBV30	TRBJ2-2	TGTGCCTGGAGTGTCAAGGGATCCACCGGGGAGCTGTTTTTT	CAWSVKGSTGELFF
-	-	TRBV30	TRBJ1-5	TGTGCCTGGAGTGAGGCAGGCAATCAGCCCCAGCATTTT	CAWSEAGNQPQHF
-	-	TRBV2	TRBJ1-5	TGTGCCAGCAGTGAAAATATACAAACCAATCAGCCCCAGCATTTT	CASSENIQTNQPQHF
-	-	TRBV5-1	TRBJ1-3	TGCGCCAGCAGCTTGGGGTCAACACCGCCGGGAAACACCATATATTTT	CASSLGSTPPGNTIYF
-	TRBD1	TRBV7-8	TRBJ2-7	TGTGCCAGCAGCTTGAGACAGGGTCCGACCTACGAGCAGTACTTC	CASSLRQGPTYEQYF